The next 10 T cell receptor beta chains were all read from a single sample in a study of CD8 T cell repertoires and HIV-1 epitope variants. Their antigens are not known. Repertoires were generated with immunoSEQ multiplex PCR, while TCRdb's copy carries only in-frame clones and drops some. Counted here are 6,000 or so clones, about 67% occurring once; the ten biggest clones make up 40% to 55%. The specimen sequenced was cultured CD8+ T cells derived from PBMCs. These receptors originate from a male donor with HIV.

This chain uses TRBV5-6 with TRBJ2-2; no definite D call. The V end was cut by 0 bases, the J end by 0 bases, with 6 bases between. In germline, CDR1 is SGHDT, CDR2 YYEEEE. This CDR3 spans 15 amino acids. As DNA, the CDR3 is TGTGCCAGCAGCTTGGGCAGGTCGAACACCGGGGAGCTGTTTTTT. Protein sequence: CASSLGRSNTGELFF.

The chain employs TRBV28 and TRBJ2-4, with TRBD1 matching 8 bases. The CDR3 is made up of 13 amino acids. The J segment lost 9 bases and the V segment lost 6 bases, leaving 7 bases of the junction unmatched. Germline CDR1 reads MDHEN; CDR2 reads SYDVKM. The CDR3 DNA reads as TGTGCCAGCAGAACCTTCGACAGGGGCATTCAGTACTTC. It specifies CASRTFDRGIQYF.

V is TRBV19 and J is TRBJ2-1, with a possible D match to TRBD2 (6 bases). The germline CDR1 and CDR2 sequences are LNHDA and SQIVND (reference sequence). CDR3 length equals 13 residues. Deletions cut 4 bases from V and 4 bases from J, with 8 bases between. CDR3 DNA: TGTGCCAGTAGTAGGGACTCTTACAATGAGCAGTTCTTC. Translated, it gives CASSRDSYNEQFF.

The V gene is TRBV27, the J gene TRBJ2-1; 7 bases are a match to TRBD2. The CDR3 sequence is 15 residues long. The V and J ends lost 2 bases and 6 bases, in that order; junction bases with no gene match: 7. Germline V CDR1 and CDR2: MNHEY, SMNVEV (reference sequence). As DNA, the CDR3 is TGTGCCAGCAGTTTAGGAGGCGGGGGAAGCAATGAGCAGTTCTTC. Translated: CASSLGGGGSNEQFF.

This chain links TRBV5-1 with TRBJ1-2; TRBD1 might be the D (5 bases). The germline V and J ends were trimmed by 0 bases and 8 bases, with 11 bases remaining between them. The CDR3 covers 13 residues. CDR1 is SGHRS and CDR2 is YFSETQ in the germline V gene. CDR3 region: CASSLAGTDGYTF. The CDR3, as DNA: TGCGCCAGCAGCTTGGCGGGGACGGACGGCTACACCTTC.

This clone was counted only a few times. The chain couples TRBV7-6 to TRBJ2-5; 13 nucleotides align to TRBD2. The CDR3 sequence is 18 residues long. J gave up 4 bases and V 4 bases, and 12 bases lay outside the gene matches. Germline CDR1 is SGHVS and CDR2 is FNYEAQ. CDR3 residues: CASSYLPGGLAGSETQYF. Here the CDR3 DNA reads TGTGCCAGCAGCTACTTACCGGGGGGACTAGCGGGGTCAGAGACCCAGTACTTC.

V usage is TRBV6-5 and J usage is TRBJ2-7; D is perhaps TRBD2 (7 bases). This CDR3 comprises 14 residues. The germline gives CDR1 MNHEY, CDR2 SVGAGI. Trimming removed 4 bases from V and 5 bases from J, with 15 bases in between. CDR3 coding DNA: TGTGCCAGCAGTTTGGGGGGGCCTTTGGACGAGCAGTACTTC. Its translation: CASSLGGPLDEQYF.

V gene TRBV9 combines with J gene TRBJ2-3, with D unresolved. From germline, CDR1 is SGDLS and CDR2 YYNGEE. Trimming stripped 4 bases from V and 2 bases from J, with 17 bases between. The CDR3 spans 16 residues. This CDR3 is CASSTGQYPHTDTQYF. The CDR3 DNA sequence: TGTGCCAGCAGCACGGGCCAATATCCCCACACAGATACGCAGTATTTT.

The genes are TRBV4-2 and TRBJ2-6, with D uncertain. The V and J ends lost 0 bases and 2 bases respectively, with 17 bases between them. The CDR3 extends over 19 amino acids. CDR1 and CDR2 (germline): LGHNA, YNFKEQ. The CDR3 nucleotides are TGTGCCAGCAGCCAAGATAGGGCCATTACCCCTCCTGGGGCCAACGTCCTGACTTTC. Protein sequence: CASSQDRAITPPGANVLTF.

The rearrangement joins TRBV10-3 to TRBJ1-6; no clear D. The CDR3 consists of 14 residues. Trimming took 2 bases from V and 9 from J, leaving 11 bases between them. Germline-derived CDR1 and CDR2 are ENHRY and SYGVKD. The CDR3 nucleotides read TGTGCCATCAGTGAGCCGGACGGCGGTTCACCCCTCCACTTT. It encodes CAISEPDGGSPLHF.